This TCR beta chain was identified during a study of T cells in Graves' hyperthyroidism and ophthalmopathy. This clonotype was detected a few times. Diagnostic assessment was based on clinical symptoms, serum thyroxine and TRAb, thyroid ultrasound and orbital computed tomography. Regions amplified from RNA transcripts were the TCR beta CDR3 regions. The HTBI primer set was used in a first-round RT-PCR of the TCR CDR3. MiXCR, run by TCRdb on the multiplex PCR reads, gives a single entry per CDR3 protein. The top ten clones hold less than 3.5% of a sample with about 600,000 distinct CDR3 sequences, roughly 15% of them seen once. The receptor was derived from a middle-aged woman with Graves' ophthalmopathy. Sequencing used blood.

The CDR3: CASSLGTSLIRSYNEQFF. In nucleotides, the CDR3 is TGTGCCAGCAGTCTCGGGACTAGTCTGATCCGTAGCTACAATGAGCAGTTCTTC. This chain joins TRBV12-3 or TRBV12-4 and TRBJ2-1; TRBD2 aligns across 8 bases. The trim removed 5 bases at V and 3 bases at J, leaving 15 bases unmatched. The length of the CDR3 is 18 residues.